This T cell receptor beta chain was identified in a study of read filtering for tumor transcriptome and immune sequencing (dated by TCRdb to 2018 to 2020). For the wider study: Of the patients in the cohort, approximately 17 were male and fewer than 15 were female, and their mean age was around 64 years, with a range of about 40 to 85. By revised international staging, roughly 8 patients were R-ISS I, about 16 were R-ISS II and roughly 7 were R-ISS III. After DNase treatment, whole-transcriptome libraries were prepared using the TruSeq RNA Access Library Prep Kit. Per sample, about 3.5 to 10.27 million TCR-region mapped reads were obtained with IR-seq, compared with only about 80 to 1,400 with RNA-seq. Using the same bone marrow samples, the study compared TCR repertoires obtained by targeted immune repertoire sequencing with those obtained by bulk whole-transcriptome sequencing. As a main aim, a read-filtering strategy for immune repertoire data was addressed, with the specific question being whether clonotypes supported by a single read should be removed.

The Immunoverse kit was used to build TCR libraries from 400 ng RNA, with molecular barcoded adaptors covering alpha/delta and beta/gamma chains. TCR library preparation was performed with the same RNA that was used for transcriptome sequencing. An Illumina HiSeq 4000 with 2 x 150 cycles was used to sequence the TCR libraries. Regarding the original processing steps: With MiXCR, TCR reads were aligned to human V, D, J and C references and assembled into CDR3 clonotypes, with quality filtering and error correction included. The tcR package in R was used for analysis of clonotype counts and gene usage diversity. Raw mapping reads were checked after the RNA-seq reads had been mapped by STAR aligner version 2.5.3a onto the human GRCh37 genome. To test how sequencing depth affects detected clonotypes, IR-seq fastq files were randomly downsampled with Seqtk 1.3. TCRdb reanalyzed the raw reads on its own, using fastp at Q25 for trimming and MiXCR for clone calling, and kept in-frame beta chains. Here each entry gathers all rows of one CDR3 protein and keeps the most common genes and DNA. For this entry, the V and J calls and clone size follow TCRdb and not the study's own pipeline. This sample lists roughly 56,000 distinct CDR3 sequences; about a fifth were detected once. Around 15% of the sample is in the top ten clones.

A remark on this clonotype: Its antigen is still unknown. This sequence may be a read error, since a much larger clone differs from it by one base.

Every patient had bone marrow sampled at the time of active disease. Ficoll-Hypaque density gradient centrifugation was used to isolate the bone marrow mononuclear cells. Myeloma plasma cells were removed and CD138-negative cells were collected by negative selection after labeling with CD138 magnetic microbeads on a MACS separator. Flow cytometry with CD138 antibodies on an Attune NxT was used to check how pure the isolated cells were. TRIzol reagent was used to extract total RNA, and a NanoDrop spectrophotometer was used to quantify the extracted RNA. Paired RNA-seq and IR-seq were performed on each patient's CD138-negative bone marrow sample. The research as a whole found: Removing single-read clonotypes increased the correlation between IR-seq and RNA-seq shared clonotype proportions. The sorted CD138-negative fraction was composed of a mixed bone marrow immune population rather than of purified T cells. Compared with RNA-seq, IR-seq captured clonotypes at much greater depth and more reliably, and a smaller IR-seq throughput was enough to identify most of the shared clonotypes. In IR-seq, single-read clonotypes were about 81.9% of clonotypes but around 3.2% of total reads; in RNA-seq they were over 65% of clonotypes and 35% to 50% of reads.

The CDR3 covers 13 residues, taking in both the cysteine and the phenylalanine. The retained sequence is limited to the CDR3, 39 bases, with the frame set at the first base. The junction carries 12 bases between V and J, which are trimmed by 5 bases and 4 bases respectively. CDR1 and CDR2 (ENHRY, SYGVKD) derive from the germline V gene. Sequencing was done on a sample of a population of CD138-negative cells sorted from bone marrow. This specimen's cell subset or site label, per the study, means: bone marrow mononuclear cells depleted of CD138+ plasma/myeloma cells by negative magnetic selection. The source of this sequence is a donor aged 40 or over with multiple myeloma. The chain is encoded by TRBV10-3 joined to TRBJ2-7; the D region may be TRBD1 or TRBD2, each matching 5 bases equally. The DNA reads as follows: TGTGCCATCAGTAGTGGCAGGGAGTACGAGCAGTACTTC. Translation gives CAISSGREYEQYF.